This T cell receptor (beta chain) was identified in a study of cytomegalovirus exposure and HLA in healthy donors (dated by TCRdb to about 2017). With regard to the full study: An earlier analysis of around 600 of the donors reported about 250 Gb of sequence data and 100 million to 130 million unique TCR beta sequences from 150 million to 200 million T cells. Donor age, sex, ethnicity and CMV serostatus were collected together with the repertoire data. The genetic ancestry cluster associated with self-reported Caucasian donors included over 65% of the 398 genotyped donors. Among 398 genotyped donors of the cohort, an average of roughly 240,000 unique TCR beta nucleotide sequences were sequenced per donor, approximately 20% of them non-productive. Every repertoire in the discovery cohort had been generated on one and the same sequencing platform. A later genetic analysis used genome-wide SNP genotypes for about 55% of the 666 donors, treating that subset as a discovery cohort. Both class I and class II loci were covered by HLA typing, at four-digit resolution. The study used immunosequencing to profile the T cell repertoires of approximately 690 subjects and linked those repertoires to cytomegalovirus serostatus. The study was designed to test whether signatures of past pathogen exposure could be identified by cataloging public T cell receptors. An earlier analysis of several hundred of the donors applied high-throughput TCR beta sequencing to assess whether each TCR beta V gene segment acted as functional or pseudogenic. Besides the first cohort of 666 subjects, a separate validation cohort made up of 95 to 150 different subjects was used. Rather than using new phenotypic data, the later analysis identified candidate immune exposures from TCR beta sequences and from how often those sequences occurred across donors. To study patterns of TCR occurrence, a later analysis re-analyzed previously published TCR beta repertoires from 500 to 850 donors and added high-resolution HLA genotyping. To predict cytomegalovirus infection status, the study brought together high-throughput TCR immunosequencing, statistical association of individual TCRs with disease status, and machine learning. An early release that covered about 640 HLA-typed donors contained approximately 300 gigabases of sequencing data and 75 million to 100 million unique TCR sequences. Typing coverage differed by locus: A, B, C, DRB1 and DQB1 were typed in about 620-640 donors, DQA1 in 522, DPA1 in 600 to 610, and DPB1 in 400 to 480. Because of strong linkage in the cohort, 4 to 6 DR-DQ haplotypes were treated as single units for association and clustering. Findings and caveats that apply to the study as a whole: A later genetic analysis associated a missense DCLRE1C variant with V-gene and J-gene trimming of TCR beta chains, and an independent cohort replicated the association. An earlier analysis of 587 of the donors showed that most TCR beta V segments appeared in productive rearrangements either about 87% or about 30% of the time, which broadly matched IMGT annotations. Because counts were too low, fewer than 20 rarely observed V segments, including chromosome 9 orphons, were excluded from the earlier analysis of several hundred of the donors. Linkage disequilibrium might explain the correlated functional status among segregating V segments, but an unknown experimental factor could not be excluded. Because HLA typing was unavailable for some donors at each locus, only the typed subset was used in association tests. A later genetic analysis reported fewer N-insertions in productive TCRs among donors in an Asian-associated ancestry cluster than the approximately 700-donor mean. In a later analysis, most CMV-associated TCR beta chains were found to appear HLA-restricted, with HLA associations seemingly driven largely by CMV exposure. Because the 87-base-pair reads could not distinguish some IMGT-functional V segments, including TRBV6-2 and TRBV6-3, those segments were excluded. A further reported finding was that TCR beta sequences accurately predicted the HLA-A and HLA-B alleles for most subjects in the first cohort. In a later analysis, about 17,000 TCR beta sequences were associated with specific HLA alleles at a false discovery rate of 0.05. A later analysis found that HLA-associated TCR beta chains were more clonally expanded and had lower generation probabilities than equally common non-associated chains. A cluster of highly shared sequence variants was judged likely to be a technical artifact of the sequencing pipeline. According to the authors, the approach could potentially be generalized to other disease states and immunological phenotypes. The study listed approximately 160 TCR beta chains as associated with cytomegalovirus. Only TCR beta chains were sequenced in this cohort, and the absence of alpha or paired-chain data limited detectable features. In a later analysis, TCR association rates were found to vary across HLA loci, with the most associated TCRs seen for DRB1 alleles and the fewest for HLA-C alleles. In vitro tests confirmed that a few of the cytomegalovirus-associated TCR beta chains recognize cytomegalovirus antigens. When HLA alleles, especially DR and DQ, strongly co-occurred, attributing TCR associations to individual alleles was difficult. In both the original and validation cohorts, the classifier was reported to diagnose cytomegalovirus status with high specificity and sensitivity. Sequencing depth was assumed to be roughly uniform across donors in the presence/absence analyses, though that assumption may not hold. Most TCR sequences were seen in very few donors, while some public TCRs were found in many individuals. For the cohort, immune exposure information was limited to CMV serostatus. Several of the top co-occurrence clusters appeared to be linked to parvovirus B19, influenza, CMV and Epstein-Barr virus, according to a later analysis.

With regard to this clone: The target of this receptor is not known. Base quality data are lacking; no much larger clone is found one base away.

The method was the immunoSEQ multiplex PCR assay. For the multiplex PCR, a mixture combining 60 forward primers for TCR Vbeta segments and 13 reverse primers for TCR Jbeta segments was used. The CDR3 region of rearranged TCR beta genes was amplified from genomic DNA with a multiplex PCR assay. Amplified TCR beta libraries were sequenced as 87-base-pair reads on the Illumina HiSeq System. Regarding the original processing steps: A later analysis counted some 80 million unique TCR beta chains across the 666 repertoires, and around 9.9 million of these chains were shared by at least two donors. To remove PCR and sequencing errors, raw reads were error-corrected and collapsed into unique sequences using a nearest-neighbor algorithm that merged closely related sequences. CDR3 sequences were aligned to IMGT reference sequences to assign V, D and J gene segments. For a sequence to be retained, a match of at least six nucleotides to both a V gene segment and a J gene segment was required. Rearrangements were classified as productive when the CDR3 lacked stop codons and remained in frame with V and J, and all other rearrangements were classified as non-productive. Following IMGT convention, CDR3 was defined as the stretch from the second conserved V-encoded cysteine to the conserved J-encoded phenylalanine. Sequences without an unambiguous match to a single V gene segment were excluded from the earlier analysis of almost 600 of the donors. In an earlier analysis of 500 to 750 of the donors, V segments were called functional above 56.7% productive rearrangements and were called segregating when the between-donor standard deviation exceeded 5%. A statistical classification framework was developed to diagnose cytomegalovirus status using the catalog of TCR beta chain sequences. V and J gene assignment, in a later analysis, came from comparing TCR nucleotide sequences with IMGT/GENE-DB human TR gene sequences. A later analysis assigned CDR3 sequences and most-parsimonious VDJ recombination scenarios with the TCRdist pipeline. A later analysis defined each TCR beta chain by its CDR3 amino acid sequence plus V-gene family, and excluded reads lacking a unique V-gene family. As a way to deal with suspected cross-contamination and a sequencing artifact, a later analysis dropped over 550 nucleotide sequences that were highly shared and had low generation probability. For each public chain, a later analysis derived a clonal expansion index from normalized ranks of inferred template counts within each repertoire. In a later analysis, generation probabilities were computed using a VDJ recombination model fitted to out-of-frame rearrangements, and the results were checked against IGoR. A later analysis scored TCR-TCR, TCR-HLA and TCR-CMV co-occurrence with hypergeometric tests, applying a repertoire-size bias correction to TCR pairs. To estimate false discovery rates, a later analysis permuted the HLA or CMV assignments 20 times. In a later analysis, co-occurring TCRs were grouped using DBSCAN, with TCRdist sequence similarity added in when clustering inside HLA-allele-positive subsets. Repertoires with fewer than 30,000 or more than 120,000 public chains were left out of co-occurrence clustering, as were five repertoires with anomalous nucleotide sharing. In TCRdb, the immuneACCESS table is reduced to in-frame sequences with V and J assigned. These tables do not hold every clone; where another copy was compared, an unresolved V gene accounts for under half, and the others remain unexplained. V and J calls and clone size are as listed in that table; D and trimming were resolved from the DNA. A total of roughly 100,000 clones appear in this sample, about four fifths of them only once. Under 1.5% of the sample rests with the top ten.

Cut back by 2 bases and 7 bases, the V and J ends lie 14 bases apart. The germline V gene specifies LGHNA as CDR1 and YSLEER as CDR2. From its cysteine to its phenylalanine, the CDR3 spans 15 amino acids. Only CDR3 DNA is held: 45 bases, read in frame from base 1. In total, about 650 healthy bone marrow donors made up the cohort. All cohort members were sampled while nominally healthy, although unrecorded immune exposures were likely present. The donor was CMV seronegative and belonged to the group of 350 to 400 seronegative cohort members. Each donor provided a peripheral blood sample, and peripheral blood mononuclear cells were used for TCR beta sequencing. Genomic DNA was extracted from the blood cell samples with the Qiagen DNeasy Blood Extraction Kit.

The chain couples TRBV4-3 to TRBJ1-4; a tentative D call is TRBD1 (6 bases match). Input material: PBMCs. The sequence was collected from a man aged 35 to 55 in good health and CMV-seronegative. CDR3 sequence: CASSQYRVEGEKLFF. The sequence in DNA is TGCGCCAGCAGCCAATACAGGGTAGAAGGTGAAAAACTGTTTTTT.